This T cell receptor beta chain is from a study of cytomegalovirus exposure and HLA in healthy donors (dated by TCRdb to the late 2010s). General notes on the study: According to a later analysis, the 110 or so validation repertoires were produced on the same platform as the 666 repertoires of the first cohort. The aim of the study was to test whether cataloging public T cell receptors could identify signatures of past pathogen exposure. In addition to the first cohort of around 670 subjects, a separate validation cohort of 120 different subjects was used. To predict cytomegalovirus infection status, the study brought together high-throughput TCR immunosequencing, statistical association of individual TCRs with disease status, and machine learning.

The receptor library was made with the immunoSEQ multiplex PCR assay. The study's processing was this. A statistical classification framework was built to diagnose cytomegalovirus status from the catalog of TCR beta chain sequences. Here the immuneACCESS table is served through TCRdb, limited to in-frame sequences with V and J called. Missing clones are a known gap in these copies; in checked studies unresolved V genes cover under half, and the rest lacks a known reason. V, J and clone size reflect that table, while D and trimming were determined from the DNA. The sample data list 97,000 or so clones, and about 83% of these were observed just once. The ten largest clones take up roughly 3.8% of the sample. The paper as a whole reports these results and caveats: Most TCR sequences were observed very rarely across donors, whereas some public TCRs were present in many individuals. All 120 or so repertoires were used to score co-occurrence in the validation cohort in a later analysis, because that analysis had no HLA typing for the cohort. According to the authors, the approach could potentially be generalized to other disease states and immunological phenotypes. The classifier was reported to diagnose cytomegalovirus status with high specificity and sensitivity in both the original cohort and the validation cohort. The study listed 150 to 200 TCR beta chains as associated with cytomegalovirus. In a later analysis, TCRs clustered in the first cohort were found to also tend to co-occur in the approximately 120 validation repertoires, with 90% to 95% of cluster scores above 0. In vitro tests confirmed that a few of the cytomegalovirus-associated TCR beta chains recognize cytomegalovirus antigens.

The CDR3 starts with the cysteine, ends with the phenylalanine, and has 13 residues. Only the CDR3 DNA is retained, 39 bases long and in frame from the first base. Worth noting for this clone: The antigen it recognizes is unknown. One base away there is no much larger clone; base qualities are not given.

Separate from the approximately 690-subject first cohort, the validation cohort of about 120 subjects was the group to which the donors belonged. This TCR derives from a woman younger than 45 in good health and CMV-seronegative. Sequences were obtained from PBMCs. The chain was built from TRBV21-1 and TRBJ1-2. TRBV21-1 is a pseudogene locus. The DNA reads TGTGCCAGCAGGGGAACGGGAATGTATGGCTACACCTTC. Its product reads: CASRGTGMYGYTF.